These T cell receptor beta chains were read from a single sample in a study of blood T cell repertoires in COVID-19. Some clones are missing from TCRdb's copy, which holds only in-frame ones; the method was immunoSEQ multiplex PCR. The repertoire consists of approximately 300,000 clones, with 70% to 90% occurring once and the leading ten covering about 6%. Sequencing was carried out using peripheral blood. The receptors shown here come from a woman aged 50 to 60 with COVID-19, enrolled during active disease. CDR3s leave out the opening cysteine and the closing phenylalanine or tryptophan. A D gene is named only where the DNA matches it firmly. Clone sizes are given selectively: once, few, many, or a class where the clone is expanded.

D gene	V gene	J gene	clone size	CDR3 protein
NA	TRBV13	TRBJ1-6	NA	ASTPRRGNSSPLH
TRBD2	TRBV27	TRBJ2-1	NA	ASRVAGVANEQF
TRBD1	TRBV6-5	TRBJ1-1	once	ASTRQGLNTEAF
NA	TRBV2	TRBJ2-5	NA	ASNRARAAETQY
NA	TRBV2	TRBJ2-3	NA	ASKSSPSTDTQY
TRBD1	TRBV2	TRBJ1-6	NA	ASSEAGTGNSPLH
NA	TRBV14	TRBJ2-2	NA	ASSQGDGTLRELF
NA	TRBV10-2	TRBJ2-1	NA	ASKLRQGGEQF
TRBD1	TRBV9	TRBJ1-4	once	ASSPVDREAEKLF
TRBD1	TRBV6-5	TRBJ2-1	NA	ASSYHRGLRPNEQF
TRBD1	TRBV29-1	TRBJ2-3	NA	SAAGGADTQY
TRBD1	TRBV27	TRBJ1-3	NA	ASSTGRARQGPRSGNTIY
NA	TRBV11-3	TRBJ2-3	NA	ASSLETGRGDTQY
TRBD1	TRBV5-4	TRBJ2-5	NA	ASSVTGRSVRQETQY
TRBD2	TRBV9	TRBJ2-1	NA	ASSVRGTNNDEQF
TRBD2	TRBV5-1	TRBJ2-7	NA	ASSHGRRGSSYEQY
NA	TRBV27	TRBJ1-1	NA	ASTEGGGDTEAF
NA	TRBV24-1	TRBJ1-1	NA	ATRTQGSGSAF
TRBD1	TRBV5-5	TRBJ1-4	NA	ASSRDRVNEKLF
TRBD2	TRBV5-4	TRBJ2-5	NA	ASSLVAGAQETQY
TRBD2	TRBV6-5	TRBJ2-7	NA	ASSSPVGREPY
NA	TRBV6-5	TRBJ1-3	once	ASSPIRGSGNTIY
TRBD1	TRBV4-1	TRBJ2-7	NA	ASSRLGGTGGYEQY
NA	TRBV4-3	TRBJ1-6	few	ASSQDAIDSPLH
NA	TRBV23-1	TRBJ2-6	NA	ASSQGASGYSGANVLT
NA	TRBV30	TRBJ2-1	NA	AWRKPGYNEQF
NA	TRBV7-2	TRBJ2-7	NA	ASKPSRVLAGEQY
NA	TRBV4-1	TRBJ1-4	once	ASSQGIGDLYEKLF
NA	TRBV2	TRBJ1-2	few	ASSETVGWDYGYT
NA	TRBV5-6	TRBJ2-1	NA	ASSRPKRFDNEQF
TRBD1	TRBV5-1	TRBJ1-2	NA	ASSSGQGTGGYT
TRBD1	TRBV7-9	TRBJ1-6	few	ASSFTGVGSPLH
TRBD1	TRBV18	TRBJ1-1	NA	ASSRDRGPTTEAF
TRBD1	TRBV24-1	TRBJ2-7	NA	ATSDPRTGAYEQY
NA	TRBV30	TRBJ1-1	NA	AWSAPPGGERNQAF
NA	TRBV29-1	TRBJ1-2	NA	SVPGQSNYGYT
NA	TRBV4-1	TRBJ2-3	NA	ASSQEGGGGTDTQY
NA	TRBV3-1/TRBV3-2	TRBJ2-1	few	ASSQDSLRGEQF
NA	TRBV6-4	TRBJ1-2	NA	ASSDRGSGYT
NA	TRBV5-5	TRBJ1-1	NA	ASSLHQGRGTEAF
NA	TRBV7-8	TRBJ1-1	NA	ASSGGVRVEDGAF
TRBD1	TRBV6-5	TRBJ2-4	NA	ASSYGTGIQY